The rows below give T cell receptor beta chains drawn from one sample of a study of blood T cell repertoires in COVID-19. TCRdb keeps only in-frame clones here, not all; method: immunoSEQ multiplex PCR. The repertoire consists of around 270,000 clones, with 88% occurring once and the leading ten covering approximately 4.3%. Sequencing was done on a sample of peripheral blood. The receptors come from a man between 60 and 70 years old who had recovered from COVID-19. The CDR3 runs from the conserved cysteine through the conserved F or W. A D gene is named only where the DNA matches it firmly. Where a row states a size, it is once, few, many or the class of an expanded clone; other rows omit it.

V gene: TRBV28
D gene: TRBD2
J gene: TRBJ2-2
clone size: .
CDR3 DNA: TGTGCCAGCAGTCCGGGACTAGCGGGGGGTACCGGGGAGCTGTTTTTT
CDR3 protein: CASSPGLAGGTGELFF

V gene: TRBV4-1
D gene: .
J gene: TRBJ2-6
clone size: .
CDR3 DNA: TGCGCCAGCAGCCAAGTTCCAGGTCGCAGCTCTGGGGCCAACGTCCTGACTTTC
CDR3 protein: CASSQVPGRSSGANVLTF

V gene: TRBV19
D gene: .
J gene: TRBJ1-5
clone size: .
CDR3 DNA: TGTGCCAGTCACTGGACAGCGCTAAATCAGCCCCAGCATTTT
CDR3 protein: CASHWTALNQPQHF

V gene: TRBV9
D gene: TRBD2
J gene: TRBJ2-1
clone size: .
CDR3 DNA: TGTGCCAGCAGCGTAGATCGCGGGGGGGAGAAAGAGCAGTTCTTC
CDR3 protein: CASSVDRGGEKEQFF

V gene: TRBV11-1
D gene: TRBD1
J gene: TRBJ2-1
clone size: .
CDR3 DNA: TGTGCCAGCAGCTTTAACAGGGGACGAGGAGAGCAGTTCTTC
CDR3 protein: CASSFNRGRGEQFF

V gene: TRBV6-5
D gene: TRBD1
J gene: TRBJ2-2
clone size: .
CDR3 DNA: TGTGCCAGCGCCCTAGGGGGCTTTAACACCGGGGAGCTGTTTTTT
CDR3 protein: CASALGGFNTGELFF

V gene: TRBV28
D gene: .
J gene: TRBJ1-6
clone size: few
CDR3 DNA: TGTGCCAGCAGTCAAGATACGGGGTTTAATTCACCCCTCCACTTT
CDR3 protein: CASSQDTGFNSPLHF

V gene: TRBV6-4
D gene: .
J gene: TRBJ2-1
clone size: .
CDR3 DNA: TGTGCCAGCAGTGGAAGAAGGGAGGATATGGGTGAGCAGTTCTTC
CDR3 protein: CASSGRREDMGEQFF

V gene: TRBV10-2
D gene: TRBD1
J gene: TRBJ1-1
clone size: .
CDR3 DNA: TGCGCCAGCAGAACCACAGGGGGCACTGAAGCTTTCTTT
CDR3 protein: CASRTTGGTEAFF

V gene: TRBV10-3
D gene: .
J gene: TRBJ2-3
clone size: .
CDR3 DNA: TGTGCCATCAGTGAGTCGAGGCCGGGGTTGGAAGATACGCAGTATTTT
CDR3 protein: CAISESRPGLEDTQYF

V gene: TRBV6-1
D gene: .
J gene: TRBJ1-2
clone size: .
CDR3 DNA: TGTGCCAGCAGTGAAGATCGGGGGACTAACTATGGCTACACCTTC
CDR3 protein: CASSEDRGTNYGYTF

V gene: TRBV7-6
D gene: .
J gene: TRBJ2-5
clone size: .
CDR3 DNA: TGTGCCAGCAGCTTAGGCCAGGGGATTAATCGGGAGACCCAGTACTTC
CDR3 protein: CASSLGQGINRETQYF

V gene: TRBV7-8
D gene: TRBD1
J gene: TRBJ2-7
clone size: .
CDR3 DNA: TGTGCCAGCAGCCCCGACAGGGGTTTCTCCTACGAGCAGTACTTC
CDR3 protein: CASSPDRGFSYEQYF

V gene: TRBV18
D gene: TRBD1
J gene: TRBJ1-5
clone size: .
CDR3 DNA: TGTGCCAGCTCACCATCCGGGACAGGGCTTGGTAGCAATCAGCCCCAGCATTTT
CDR3 protein: CASSPSGTGLGSNQPQHF

V gene: TRBV12-5
D gene: .
J gene: TRBJ2-7
clone size: .
CDR3 DNA: TGTGCTAGTGGTTCCCCCCCTACAGACGAGCAGTACTTC
CDR3 protein: CASGSPPTDEQYF

V gene: TRBV3-1/TRBV3-2
D gene: .
J gene: TRBJ1-2
clone size: .
CDR3 DNA: TGTGCCAGCAGCCATGCCGCGGGGAGGACTTCTCCCTATGGCTACACCTTC
CDR3 protein: CASSHAAGRTSPYGYTF

V gene: TRBV5-4
D gene: .
J gene: TRBJ2-7
clone size: .
CDR3 DNA: TGTGCCAGCAGCCCCCAAAGGCTAGCGTCCTACGAGCAGTACTTC
CDR3 protein: CASSPQRLASYEQYF

V gene: TRBV6-5
D gene: .
J gene: TRBJ1-1
clone size: .
CDR3 DNA: TGTGCCAGCATTATCACAGGGAACACTGAAGCTTTCTTT
CDR3 protein: CASIITGNTEAFF

V gene: TRBV12-3/TRBV12-4
D gene: .
J gene: TRBJ2-2
clone size: .
CDR3 DNA: TGTGCCAGCAACCTAAAGGGGCGTGGGGAGCTGTTTTTT
CDR3 protein: CASNLKGRGELFF

V gene: TRBV2
D gene: .
J gene: TRBJ1-1
clone size: .
CDR3 DNA: TGTGCCAGCAGTGGTACAGGGCTGAACACTGAAGCTTTCTTT
CDR3 protein: CASSGTGLNTEAFF

V gene: TRBV13
D gene: TRBD2
J gene: TRBJ2-3
clone size: .
CDR3 DNA: TGTGCCAGCAGCTTAGGGCTAGCGGGGAACACAGATACGCAGTATTTT
CDR3 protein: CASSLGLAGNTDTQYF

V gene: TRBV9
D gene: .
J gene: TRBJ1-1
clone size: .
CDR3 DNA: TGTGCCAGCAGCGTCGTTCAGATGAACACTGAAGCTTTCTTT
CDR3 protein: CASSVVQMNTEAFF

V gene: TRBV24-1
D gene: .
J gene: TRBJ1-6
clone size: .
CDR3 DNA: TGTGCCACCAGTGATAAGATGAAGAGCTCCTATAATTCACCCCTCCACTTT
CDR3 protein: CATSDKMKSSYNSPLHF

V gene: TRBV18
D gene: .
J gene: TRBJ1-5
clone size: .
CDR3 DNA: TGTGCCAGCTCACAGGGGATAGGCAATCAGCCCCAGCATTTT
CDR3 protein: CASSQGIGNQPQHF

V gene: TRBV7-9
D gene: TRBD1
J gene: TRBJ1-1
clone size: .
CDR3 DNA: TGTGCCAGCAGCCTGCGGACAGGAAACACTGAAGCTTTCTTT
CDR3 protein: CASSLRTGNTEAFF

V gene: TRBV5-1
D gene: .
J gene: TRBJ2-5
clone size: .
CDR3 DNA: TGCGCCAGCAGCCCGGGGACAATCGCAAGAGAAGAGACCCAGTACTTC
CDR3 protein: CASSPGTIAREETQYF